A single sample is the source of the 2 T cell receptor beta chains below, sequenced in a study of T cell responses to AZD1222 COVID-19 vaccine. Measured with immunoSEQ multiplex PCR; TCRdb has only the in-frame clones, and not every one. The sample has roughly 100,000 clones, 91% seen once. This material consisted of peripheral blood, taken on day 0 of AZD1222 vaccination. These receptors originate from an adult in good health.

This clone was detected a few times. The CDR3 DNA follows: TGTGCCAGCAGCTCAACTCGACAGATCTCTGGAAACACCATATATTTT. Translation gives CASSSTRQISGNTIYF. The chain links TRBV11-1 to TRBJ1-3; D might be TRBD1 (5 bases). V lost 4 bases and J 0 bases, leaving 13 bases between the germline ends. The germline V gene encodes CDR1 SGHAT and CDR2 FQDESV (reference sequence). The CDR3 is 16 amino acids.

CDR3 region: CASRGPTGGFNYGYTF. In nucleotides, the CDR3 is TGTGCCAGCAGGGGTCCGACAGGGGGCTTCAACTATGGCTACACCTTC. J is TRBJ1-2 and V is TRBV6-6, with TRBD1 matching 10 bases. The CDR3 runs to 16 residues. Trimming at V came to 6 bases and at J to 2 bases, leaving 9 bases not matched to a gene. Germline CDR1 and CDR2: MNHNY and SVGAGI (reference sequence).